Presented here are 10 T cell receptor beta chains from one specimen sequenced in a study of regulatory T cells in long-lasting Graves disease. As for time point: newly diagnosed GD, antithyroid drugs for less than 3 months. The TCR library was prepared using RNA isolated from PBMCs. HTBI primers from iRepertoire and Arm-PCR of CDR3 regions yielded the TCR beta libraries. MiXCR, run by TCRdb on the multiplex PCR reads, gives a single entry per CDR3 protein. The table records about 360,000 distinct CDR3 sequences, about a sixth of them present only once. These data also formed part of another study, on T cells in Graves' hyperthyroidism and ophthalmopathy.

The sequenced sample was peripheral blood mononuclear cells (PBMCs), obtained at new diagnosis, from a patient treated with antithyroid drugs. The source of these receptors is a woman aged 18-35 years with Graves disease.

Many counts were recorded for this clonotype. V usage is TRBV28 and J usage is TRBJ1-5; D not certain. The CDR3 sequence is 14 residues long. CDR1 and CDR2 (germline): MDHEN, SYDVKM. Trimming took off 2 bases at V and 0 bases at J, with 5 bases between the two ends. The CDR3 DNA reads TGTGCCAGCAGTTTAACGGATAGCAATCAGCCCCAGCATTTT. Translation gives CASSLTDSNQPQHF.

Ten or more counts support this clonotype. The chain joins TRBV2 to TRBJ2-5; 7 bases line up with TRBD1. Germline V CDR1 and CDR2: SNHLY, FYNNEI. This CDR3 contains 14 residues. Trimming took 4 bases from V and 5 from J; bases not matched to a gene: 7. In nucleotides, the CDR3 is TGTGCCAGCAGTGGAGACAGGGCGATTGAGACCCAGTACTTC. It specifies CASSGDRAIETQYF.

The table lists this clonotype with many counts. The rearrangement uses TRBV9 and TRBJ2-1, with TRBD2 matching over 13 bases. V lost 2 bases to trimming and J lost 9 bases; unmatched junction nucleotides: 11. Germline V gene lookup returns CDR1 SGDLS and CDR2 YYNGEE. CDR3 length equals 17 residues. As DNA, the CDR3 is TGTGCCAGCAGCGTCTCCCCAACTAGCGGGGGGGGTAGTGAGCAGTTCTTC. This translates into CASSVSPTSGGGSEQFF.

The rearrangement links TRBV12-3 or TRBV12-4 to TRBJ1-3, with no clear D. The CDR3 totals 21 residues. Trimming stripped 3 bases from V and 3 bases from J, with 30 bases between. The CDR3 nucleotides read TGTGCCAGCAGTTTGGTTGGTGAGGGCGGGATAGTCAATTCCTATGGAAACACCATATATTTT. It is translated as CASSLVGEGGIVNSYGNTIYF.

At least ten counts were recorded for this clonotype. This sequence joins TRBV6-1 and TRBJ2-7; TRBD2 matches at 11 bases. V was pared by 2 bases and J by 6 bases, with 3 bases of the junction left unmatched. Germline CDR1 reads MNHNS; CDR2 reads SASEGT. This CDR3 is 14 amino acids long. DNA for the CDR3: TGTGCCAGCAGTGAACTAGCGGGAGGTGGCGAGCAGTACTTC. Translating gives CASSELAGGGEQYF.

The chain uses TRBV12-3 or TRBV12-4 and TRBJ2-3; 9 bases are a match to TRBD1. J was trimmed by 5 bases and V by 6 bases; bases with no gene match: 12. The CDR3 consists of 16 residues. DNA for the CDR3: TGTGCCAGCAGCTCGGTACGGACAGGGGTAGTAGATACGCAGTATTTT. Protein sequence: CASSSVRTGVVDTQYF.

Remarks on this clonotype: A much larger clone sits a single nucleotide away, making a read error possible. The conserved phenylalanine or tryptophan normally closing the CDR3 is absent here, so this likely arose from a read error. The chain recombines TRBV30 with TRBJ2-1; D possibly corresponds to TRBD1 (5 bases). Judging by the DNA end, TRBJ2-5 fits better; the J call may be wrong. There are 12 residues in the CDR3. The germline gives CDR1 GTSNPN, CDR2 SVGIG (reference sequence). As DNA, the CDR3 is TGTGCCTGGAGTGTCAGGGAAGAGACCCAGTACCTC. Its protein is CAWSVREETQYL.

This clonotype was counted at least ten times. The chain combines TRBV2 with TRBJ1-2, with D perhaps matching TRBD1 (5 bases). The CDR3 is made up of 16 amino acids. Deletions cut 8 bases from V and 2 bases from J, with 21 bases between. From germline, CDR1 is SNHLY and CDR2 FYNNEI. CDR3 protein: CASPLGQGNQNYGYTF. Here the CDR3 DNA reads TGTGCCAGCCCCCTGGGTCAGGGTAATCAAAACTATGGCTACACCTTC.

This clonotype occurred many times. The rearrangement joins TRBV6-2 or TRBV6-3 to TRBJ2-3; tentative D call: TRBD1 (6 bases). The CDR3 totals 14 residues. Germline V gene lookup returns CDR1 MNHEY and CDR2 SVGEGT. With 11 bases removed from V and 1 base from J, the gap between germline ends came to 16 bases. The CDR3 region is CASRRGGGTDTQYF. In nucleotides, the CDR3 is TGTGCCTCTCGCAGAGGGGGTGGCACAGATACGCAGTATTTT.

This clonotype came up many times. This sequence joins TRBV11-2 and TRBJ1-5, with 7 nucleotides matching TRBD1. The V gene end was trimmed by 4 bases and the J gene end by 0 bases; junction bases not matched to a gene: 6. Looked up from germline, CDR1 is SGHAT and CDR2 is FQNNGV. CDR3 length: 16 residues. DNA of the CDR3: TGTGCCAGCAGCTCGGGACAGTCCTATAGCAATCAGCCCCAGCATTTT. This sequence encodes CASSSGQSYSNQPQHF.